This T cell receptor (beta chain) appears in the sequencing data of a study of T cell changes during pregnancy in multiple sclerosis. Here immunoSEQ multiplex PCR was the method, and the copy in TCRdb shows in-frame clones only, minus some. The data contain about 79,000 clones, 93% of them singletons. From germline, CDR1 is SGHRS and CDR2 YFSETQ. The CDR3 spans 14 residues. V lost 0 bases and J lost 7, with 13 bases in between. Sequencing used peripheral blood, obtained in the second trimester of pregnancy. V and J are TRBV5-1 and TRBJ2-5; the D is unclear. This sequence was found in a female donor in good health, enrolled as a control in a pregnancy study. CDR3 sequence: CASSLERLSGTQYF. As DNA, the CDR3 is TGCGCCAGCAGCTTGGAACGTCTCTCAGGGACCCAGTACTTC.